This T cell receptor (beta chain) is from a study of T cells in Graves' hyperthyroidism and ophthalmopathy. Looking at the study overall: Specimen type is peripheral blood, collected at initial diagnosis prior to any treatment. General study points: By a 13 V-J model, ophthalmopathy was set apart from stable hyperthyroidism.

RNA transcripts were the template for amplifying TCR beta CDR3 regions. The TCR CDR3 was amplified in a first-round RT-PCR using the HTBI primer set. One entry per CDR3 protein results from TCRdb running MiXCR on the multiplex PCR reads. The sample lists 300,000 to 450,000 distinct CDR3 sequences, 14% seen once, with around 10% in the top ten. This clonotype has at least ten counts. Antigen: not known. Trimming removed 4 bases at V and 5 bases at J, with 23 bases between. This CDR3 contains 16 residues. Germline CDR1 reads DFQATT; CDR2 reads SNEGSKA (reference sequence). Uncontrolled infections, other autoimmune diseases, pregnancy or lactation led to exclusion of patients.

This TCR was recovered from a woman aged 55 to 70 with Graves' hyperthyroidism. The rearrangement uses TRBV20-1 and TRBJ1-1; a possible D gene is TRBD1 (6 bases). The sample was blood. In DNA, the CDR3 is TGCAGTGCTACCCGAGGGGGGGGGCGTTGGTCGACTGAAGCTTTCTTT. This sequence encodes CSATRGGGRWSTEAFF.